This TCR beta chain emerged from a study of T cells in Graves' hyperthyroidism and ophthalmopathy. The CDR3 covers 16 residues. The junction had 12 bases not matched to a gene; V was cut back by 5 bases and J by 6 bases. CDR1 SEHNR and CDR2 FQNEAQ come from the germline V gene (reference sequence). This clonotype was seen only a few times. Regions amplified from RNA transcripts were the TCR beta CDR3 regions. Researchers ran a first-round RT-PCR on the TCR CDR3 using the HTBI primer set. From the multiplex PCR reads, TCRdb called clonotypes with MiXCR, one entry per CDR3 protein. The table includes 700,000 or so distinct CDR3 sequences, about 17% detected once. Graves' hyperthyroidism qualified as stable when ophthalmopathy did not progress within 18 months.

This clonotype originated in a man between 18 and 35 years old with Graves' hyperthyroidism. The chain links TRBV7-9 to TRBJ2-1, with 8 nucleotides matching TRBD2. Source material: blood. Written as DNA, the CDR3 is TGTGCCAGCAGCCTCTCCCCGGGACTAGGGGTCAATGAGCAGTTCTTC. Its protein product is CASSLSPGLGVNEQFF.